The present T cell receptor (beta chain) was sequenced within a study of T-cell reconstitution after alpha-beta-depleted transplantation in children. Germline values: CDR1 DFQATT, CDR2 SNEGSKA (reference sequence). The CDR3 has 15 amino acids. V lost 0 bases, J lost 7 bases, and 9 bases stayed unmatched. Unique molecular identifiers were used in preparing the TCRbeta library. TCRdb called the PCR reads again in MiXCR, with one record for every CDR3 protein. Found here are more than 200,000 distinct CDR3 sequences, roughly a quarter of them singletons; the top ten hold over 2.5%. The input for sequencing was PBMCs, taken before TCRalphabeta/CD19-depleted stem cell transplant. The receptor was derived from a girl aged 2 to 10 with Fanconi anemia, due to receive a stem cell transplant. The chain uses TRBV20-1 and TRBJ2-1; 7 nucleotides match TRBD1. The CDR3: CSARDQGVARNEQFF. DNA for the CDR3: TGCAGTGCTAGAGATCAGGGGGTCGCCCGAAATGAGCAGTTCTTC.